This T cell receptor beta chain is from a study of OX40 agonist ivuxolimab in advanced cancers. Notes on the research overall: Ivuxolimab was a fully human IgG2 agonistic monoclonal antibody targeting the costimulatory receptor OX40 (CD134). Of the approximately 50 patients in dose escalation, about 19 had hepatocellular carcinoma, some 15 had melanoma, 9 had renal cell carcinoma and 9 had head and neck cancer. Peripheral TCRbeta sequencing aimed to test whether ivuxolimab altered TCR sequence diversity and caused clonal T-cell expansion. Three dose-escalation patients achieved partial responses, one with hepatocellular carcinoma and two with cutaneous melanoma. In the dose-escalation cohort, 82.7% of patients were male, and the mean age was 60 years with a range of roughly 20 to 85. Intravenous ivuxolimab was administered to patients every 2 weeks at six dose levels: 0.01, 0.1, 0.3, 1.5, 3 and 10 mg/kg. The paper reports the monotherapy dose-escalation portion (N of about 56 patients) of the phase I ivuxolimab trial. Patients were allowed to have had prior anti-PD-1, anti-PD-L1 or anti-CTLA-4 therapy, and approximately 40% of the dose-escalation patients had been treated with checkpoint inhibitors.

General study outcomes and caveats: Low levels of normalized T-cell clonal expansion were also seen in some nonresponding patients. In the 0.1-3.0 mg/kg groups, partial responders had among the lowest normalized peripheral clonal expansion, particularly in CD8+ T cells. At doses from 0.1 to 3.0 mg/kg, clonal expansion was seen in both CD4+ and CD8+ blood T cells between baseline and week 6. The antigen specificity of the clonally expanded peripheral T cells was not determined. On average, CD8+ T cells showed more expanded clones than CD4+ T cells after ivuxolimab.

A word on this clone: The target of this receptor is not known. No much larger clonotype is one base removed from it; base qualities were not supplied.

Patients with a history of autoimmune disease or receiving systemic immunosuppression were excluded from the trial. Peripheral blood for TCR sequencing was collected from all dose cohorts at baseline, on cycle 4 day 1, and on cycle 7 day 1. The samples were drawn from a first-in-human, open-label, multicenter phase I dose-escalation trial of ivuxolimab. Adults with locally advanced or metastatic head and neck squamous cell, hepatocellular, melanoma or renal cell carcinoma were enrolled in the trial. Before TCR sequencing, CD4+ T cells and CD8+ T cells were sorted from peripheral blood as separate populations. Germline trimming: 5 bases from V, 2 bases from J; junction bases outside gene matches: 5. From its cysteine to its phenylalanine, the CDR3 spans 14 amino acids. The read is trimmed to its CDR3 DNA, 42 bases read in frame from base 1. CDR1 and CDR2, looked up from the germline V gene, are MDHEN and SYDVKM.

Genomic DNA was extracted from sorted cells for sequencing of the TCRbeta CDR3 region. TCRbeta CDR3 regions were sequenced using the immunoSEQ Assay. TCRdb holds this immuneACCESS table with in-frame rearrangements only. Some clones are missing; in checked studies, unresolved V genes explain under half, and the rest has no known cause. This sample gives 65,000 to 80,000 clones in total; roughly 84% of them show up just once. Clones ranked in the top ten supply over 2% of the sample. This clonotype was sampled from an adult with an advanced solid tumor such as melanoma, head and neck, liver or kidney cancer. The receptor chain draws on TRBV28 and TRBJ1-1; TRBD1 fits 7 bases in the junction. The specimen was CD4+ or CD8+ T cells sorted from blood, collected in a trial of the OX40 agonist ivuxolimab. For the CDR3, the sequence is CASSQGGVNTEAFF. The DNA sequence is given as TGTGCCAGCAGTCAGGGGGGAGTTAACACTGAAGCTTTCTTT.